A selection of T cell receptor beta chains follows, all from one sample in a study of identical twins. TCRdb fed the 5' RACE reads into MiXCR, producing one record per CDR3 protein. The data show approximately 280,000 distinct CDR3 sequences, about 8% seen once. The same data also went into a second study, on yellow fever vaccine responses in identical twins.

Sequenced input: memory (CD45RO+) T cells sorted from blood. Receptors were obtained from a woman in her late teens or twenties in good health. The CDR3 runs from the conserved cysteine through the conserved F or W. A D gene is named only where the DNA matches it firmly. The listing skips clone size in some rows; elsewhere it reads once, few, many or a size class.

>TRBV20-1|TRBJ1-5|.|TRBD1
TGCAGTGCCATAGCGGGACAGCGCAATCAGCCCCAGCATTTT
CSAIAGQRNQPQHF
>TRBV7-9|TRBJ2-7|.|.
TGTGCCAGCAGCTTAGGGGTCTTTCCCGACATTTGTTACGAGCAGTACTTC
CASSLGVFPDICYEQYF
>TRBV4-1|TRBJ1-1|few|.
TGCGCCAGCAGCCAAGTGGTGGGAAGGAACACTGAAGCTTTCTTT
CASSQVVGRNTEAFF
>TRBV4-1|TRBJ2-4|many|.
TGCGCCAGCAGCCAAGATAAGGAAGTAACAACCAAAAACATTCAGTACTTC
CASSQDKEVTTKNIQYF
>TRBV21-1|TRBJ2-3|many|.
TGTGCCAGCGTACCCACAGGGTTATTCCACAGAGGTACGCAGTATTTT
CASVPTGLFHRGTQYF
>TRBV3-1|TRBJ2-1|few|TRBD2
TGTGCCAGCAGCCAGAGTAGCGGGCGCGAGCAGTTCTTC
CASSQSSGREQFF
>TRBV9|TRBJ2-3|.|TRBD2
TGTGCCAGCAGCCATGGGACTAGCGGGTCCACAGATACGCAGTATTTT
CASSHGTSGSTDTQYF
>TRBV2|TRBJ2-1|.|TRBD1
TGTGCCAGCAGTGAAGCGGTGGGACAGTTATACAATGAGCAGTTCTTC
CASSEAVGQLYNEQFF
>TRBV9|TRBJ2-7|few|.
TGTGCCAGCAGCGTAGACCGGATAGACGAGCAGTACTTC
CASSVDRIDEQYF
>TRBV25-1|TRBJ2-5|.|TRBD2
TGTGCCAGCAGCCCTACGGCGGTACTAGCGGAGCCCGAGGGGACCCAGTACTTC
CASSPTAVLAEPEGTQYF
>TRBV20-1|TRBJ2-5|many|.
TGCAGTGCCGGGAAACCTCAAGAGACCCAGTACTTC
CSAGKPQETQYF
>TRBV28|TRBJ1-1|.|TRBD1
TGTGCCAGCACTACAGGGGGGGCCGTCGGTCGGACTGAAGCTTTCTTT
CASTTGGAVGRTEAFF
>TRBV6-1|TRBJ1-1|many|.
TGTGCCAGCACCGAGAGAGGCAACACTGAAGCTTTCTTT
CASTERGNTEAFF
>TRBV7-2|TRBJ2-2|few|.
TGTGCCAGCAGCACCTCATTAGCCAGACTCAACACCGGGGAGCTGTTTTTT
CASSTSLARLNTGELFF